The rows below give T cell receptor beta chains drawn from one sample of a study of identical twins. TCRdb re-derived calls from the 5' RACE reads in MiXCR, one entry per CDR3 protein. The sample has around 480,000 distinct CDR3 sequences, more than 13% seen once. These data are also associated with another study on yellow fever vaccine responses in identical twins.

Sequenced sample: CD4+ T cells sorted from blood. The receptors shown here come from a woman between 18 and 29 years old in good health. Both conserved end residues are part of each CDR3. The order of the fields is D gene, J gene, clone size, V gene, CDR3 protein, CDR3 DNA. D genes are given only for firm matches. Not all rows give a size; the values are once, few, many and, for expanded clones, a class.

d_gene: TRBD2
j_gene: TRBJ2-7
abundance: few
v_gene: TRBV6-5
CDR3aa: CASSSPGLAGLFYEQYF
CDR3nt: TGTGCCAGCAGTTCTCCGGGACTAGCGGGACTCTTTTACGAGCAGTACTTC

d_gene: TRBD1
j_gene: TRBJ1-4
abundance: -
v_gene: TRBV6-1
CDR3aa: CASSSGQVDEKLFF
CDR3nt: TGTGCCAGCAGCTCGGGACAGGTCGACGAAAAACTGTTTTTT

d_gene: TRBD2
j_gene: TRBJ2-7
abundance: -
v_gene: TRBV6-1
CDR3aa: CASRRGLAGGLWEQYF
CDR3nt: TGTGCCAGCCGCCGGGGACTAGCGGGAGGACTGTGGGAGCAGTACTTC

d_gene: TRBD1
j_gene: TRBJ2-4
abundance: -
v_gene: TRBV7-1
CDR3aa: CASSPRPPGQGSQGNIQYF
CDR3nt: TGTGCCAGCAGCCCTCGCCCCCCGGGACAGGGTTCCCAGGGAAACATTCAGTACTTC

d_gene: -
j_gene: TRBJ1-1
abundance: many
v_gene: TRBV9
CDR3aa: CASSLFGADTEAFF
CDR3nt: TGTGCCAGCAGCCTTTTCGGGGCCGACACTGAAGCTTTCTTT

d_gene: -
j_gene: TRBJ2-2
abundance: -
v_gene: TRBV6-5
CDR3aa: CASSYIRDGELFF
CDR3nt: TGTGCCAGCAGTTACATACGCGACGGGGAGCTGTTTTTT

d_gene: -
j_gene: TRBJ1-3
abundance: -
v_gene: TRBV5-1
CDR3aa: CASNREGIDSGNTIYF
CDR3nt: TGCGCCAGCAACCGCGAAGGGATTGACTCTGGAAACACCATATATTTT

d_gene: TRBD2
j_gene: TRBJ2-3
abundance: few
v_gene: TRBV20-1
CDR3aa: CSATVPTSGRTDTQYF
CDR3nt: TGCAGTGCTACAGTACCGACTAGCGGCCGCACAGATACGCAGTATTTT

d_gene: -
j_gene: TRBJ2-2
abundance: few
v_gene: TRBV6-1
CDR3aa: CASSKGFQGTSGELFF
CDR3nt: TGTGCCAGCAGTAAGGGGTTTCAGGGAACTTCCGGGGAGCTGTTTTTT

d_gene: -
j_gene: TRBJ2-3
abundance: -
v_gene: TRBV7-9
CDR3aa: CASSPRALAHWDGTQYF
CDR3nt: TGTGCCAGCAGCCCCCGCGCGTTGGCTCACTGGGATGGTACGCAGTATTTT

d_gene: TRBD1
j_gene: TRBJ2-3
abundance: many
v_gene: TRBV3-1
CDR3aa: CASSLRDRSTDTQYF
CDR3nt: TGTGCCAGCAGCCTCCGGGACAGGAGCACAGATACGCAGTATTTT

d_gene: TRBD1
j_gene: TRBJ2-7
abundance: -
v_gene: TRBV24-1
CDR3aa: CATSTNRGGEQYF
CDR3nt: TGTGCCACCAGTACCAACAGGGGTGGAGAGCAGTACTTC

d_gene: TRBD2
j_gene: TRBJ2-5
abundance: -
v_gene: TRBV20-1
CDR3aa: CSALAGGGETQYF
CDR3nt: TGCAGTGCTCTAGCGGGCGGAGGGGAGACCCAGTACTTC

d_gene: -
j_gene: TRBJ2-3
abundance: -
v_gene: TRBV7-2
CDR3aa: CASSLVFSTDTQYF
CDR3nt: TGTGCCAGCAGCTTAGTGTTCAGCACAGATACGCAGTATTTT

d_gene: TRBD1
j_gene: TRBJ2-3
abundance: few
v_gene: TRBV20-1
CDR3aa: CSGRDSFTDTQYF
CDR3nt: TGCAGTGGACGGGACAGTTTCACAGATACGCAGTATTTT

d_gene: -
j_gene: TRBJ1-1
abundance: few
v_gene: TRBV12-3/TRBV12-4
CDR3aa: CASSQNIPGGAEAFF
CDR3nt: TGTGCCAGCAGTCAAAATATACCGGGTGGTGCTGAAGCTTTCTTT

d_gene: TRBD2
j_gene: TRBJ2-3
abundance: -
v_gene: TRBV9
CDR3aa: CASSGTSGSYTQYF
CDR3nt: TGTGCCAGCAGCGGGACTAGCGGGAGTTATACGCAGTATTTT

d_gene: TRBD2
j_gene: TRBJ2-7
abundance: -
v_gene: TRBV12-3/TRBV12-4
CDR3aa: CASSLGGRAIYTYEQYF
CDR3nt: TGTGCCAGCAGTTTGGGCGGGAGGGCCATTTATACCTACGAGCAGTACTTC

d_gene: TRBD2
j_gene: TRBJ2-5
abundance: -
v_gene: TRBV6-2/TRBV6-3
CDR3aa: CASSSPWTSGFQETQYF
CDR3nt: TGTGCCAGCAGTTCCCCCTGGACTAGCGGTTTCCAAGAGACCCAGTACTTC

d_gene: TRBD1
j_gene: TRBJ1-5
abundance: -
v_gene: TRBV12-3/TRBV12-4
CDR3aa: CASSGGAGGSNQPQHF
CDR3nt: TGTGCCAGCAGTGGGGGGGCAGGGGGTAGCAATCAGCCCCAGCATTTT

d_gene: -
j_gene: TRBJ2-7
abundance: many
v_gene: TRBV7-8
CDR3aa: CASRLSGFEQYF
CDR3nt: TGTGCCAGCAGGCTCTCAGGGTTCGAGCAGTACTTC

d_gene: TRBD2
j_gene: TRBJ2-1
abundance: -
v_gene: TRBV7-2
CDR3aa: CASSLAASGRAFILYNEQFF
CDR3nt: TGTGCCAGCAGCTTAGCAGCTAGCGGGAGGGCCTTTATCCTCTACAATGAGCAGTTCTTC

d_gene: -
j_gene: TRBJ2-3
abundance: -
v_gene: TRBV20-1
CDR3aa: CSAEPSDGTSTDTQYF
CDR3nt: TGCAGTGCTGAGCCTTCGGACGGAACTAGCACAGATACGCAGTATTTT

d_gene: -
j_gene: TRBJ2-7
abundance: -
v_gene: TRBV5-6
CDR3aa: CASSFRMLAFSYEQYF
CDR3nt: TGTGCCAGCAGCTTTCGGATGTTAGCCTTCTCCTACGAGCAGTACTTC

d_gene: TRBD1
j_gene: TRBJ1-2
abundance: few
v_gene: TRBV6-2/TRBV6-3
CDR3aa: CASSYRTGANYGYTF
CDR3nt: TGTGCCAGCAGTTACCGGACAGGGGCTAACTATGGCTACACCTTC

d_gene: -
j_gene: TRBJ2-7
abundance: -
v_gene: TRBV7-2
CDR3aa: CASSPTENEQYF
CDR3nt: TGTGCCAGCAGCCCTACAGAGAACGAGCAGTACTTC

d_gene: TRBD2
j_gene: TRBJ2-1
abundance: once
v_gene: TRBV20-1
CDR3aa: CSARDQRGVRHNEQFF
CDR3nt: TGCAGTGCTAGAGATCAGCGGGGGGTTCGCCACAATGAGCAGTTCTTC

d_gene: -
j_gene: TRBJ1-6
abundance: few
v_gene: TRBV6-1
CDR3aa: CASSQQDSTYNSPLHF
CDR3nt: TGTGCCAGCAGCCAACAGGATTCTACCTATAATTCACCCCTCCACTTT

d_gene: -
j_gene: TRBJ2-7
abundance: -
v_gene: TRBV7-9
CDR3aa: CASSPGTTVTYEQYF
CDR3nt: TGTGCCAGCAGCCCCGGGACCACCGTCACCTACGAGCAGTACTTC

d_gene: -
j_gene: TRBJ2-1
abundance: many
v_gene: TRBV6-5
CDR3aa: CASSLLQGWGLTFF
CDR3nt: TGTGCCAGCAGCTTATTACAGGGTTGGGGACTCACGTTCTTC